The sequence of this T cell receptor (beta chain) was determined in a study of T cell clonality in common variable immunodeficiency. Regarding the study as a whole: Patient heterogeneity in the CVID cohort limited correlations between repertoire features and clinical complications. CVID subjects showed higher TCRbeta clonality than healthy controls.

Sequencing input was equivalent genomic DNA from CVID and controls. Profiling relied on immunoSEQ multiplex PCR, and the TCRdb table lists in-frame clones only, not all of them. Reported are 50,000 or so clones, none seen only once; the ten largest carry about 5.9%. V shed 5 bases and J 0 bases; nucleotides not matched to a gene: 4. Germline-derived CDR1 and CDR2 are DFQATT and SNEGSKA (reference sequence). The CDR3 has 14 amino acids. This clone has more than one count but fewer than ten. Its specificity is not known. The read is 3 residues too short to cover the CDR3 end, so that end is filled in from the germline J gene.

The sample taken for sequencing was peripheral blood mononuclear cells. The sequence came from a person between 18 and 75 years old in good health. The chain links TRBV20-1 to TRBJ2-1; 7 bases match TRBD2. CDR3 amino acids: CSALRLASYNEQFF. CDR3 bases read: TGCAGTGCTTTAAGACTAGCCTCCTACAATGAG.